This section outlines one T cell receptor (beta chain) sequence together with its context. What it recognizes is unknown. The sample comes from a study of T-cell reconstitution after alpha-beta-depleted transplantation in children. Study-wide results and limits: It was surviving recipient T cells and thymic progenitors that gave some patients high TCRbeta diversity at day 60.

The CDR3 extends over 15 amino acids. Trimming stripped 0 bases from V and 4 bases from J, with 7 bases between. Germline loops: CDR1 SEHNR, CDR2 FQNEAQ (reference sequence). Unique molecular identifiers were incorporated into the prepared TCRbeta library. Each CDR3 protein gets one entry after TCRdb re-called the PCR reads with MiXCR. Of fewer than 550,000 distinct CDR3 sequences listed, roughly an eighth were seen once; the top ten hold less than 15%. The sample consisted of PBMCs, mostly from graft donor cells, taken 180 days after TCRalphabeta/CD19-depleted stem cell transplant. The clonotype comes from a female patient between 2 and 15 years old who had a stem cell transplant for aplastic anemia, so the T cells may come from the graft donor. The rearrangement links TRBV7-9 to TRBJ1-6; D ambiguous. This CDR3 reads CASSLAETYNSPLHF. The CDR3 nucleotides read TGTGCCAGCAGCTTAGCCGAAACTTATAATTCACCCCTCCACTTT.